What follows are 25 T cell receptor beta chains derived from one specimen sequenced in a study of OX40 agonist ivuxolimab in advanced cancers. Profiled with immunoSEQ multiplex PCR; TCRdb holds only in-frame clones, not every one. The data hold fewer than 50,000 clones, with around 90% observed a single time. The source material was CD4+ or CD8+ T cells sorted from blood, sampled in a trial of the OX40 agonist ivuxolimab. These receptor sequences come from an adult with an advanced solid tumor such as melanoma, head and neck, liver or kidney cancer.

This chain joins TRBV9 and TRBJ1-2, with a possible D match to TRBD1 (5 bases). The CDR3 totals 11 residues. Per the germline V gene, CDR1 is SGDLS and CDR2 is YYNGEE. The CDR3: CISGGYYGYTF. The CDR3 bases are TGTATCAGCGGGGGGTACTATGGCTACACCTTC.

The chain is built from TRBV11-2 and TRBJ2-7; D remains unclear. Germline assignment: CDR1 SGHAT and CDR2 FQNNGV. V was trimmed by 1 base and J by 7 bases, leaving 11 bases between them. The CDR3 sequence is 13 residues long. For the CDR3, the DNA is TGTGCCAGCAGCTTAGTGCAGTTTGAAGAGCAGTACTTC. This sequence encodes CASSLVQFEEQYF.

The V call is TRBV7-8, the J call TRBJ1-3, with 11 bases aligning to TRBD1. V lost 5 bases to trimming and J lost 0 bases; unmatched junction nucleotides: 3. This CDR3 has 16 residues. From germline, CDR1 is SGHVS and CDR2 FQNEAQ. The CDR3 loop reads CASSSGTGGSGNTIYF. The CDR3 DNA follows: TGTGCCAGCAGCAGCGGGACAGGGGGCTCTGGAAACACCATATATTTT.

This sequence joins TRBV9 and TRBJ2-3, with 10 bases that match TRBD2. CDR1 and CDR2 (germline): SGDLS, YYNGEE. The CDR3 is 17 amino acids. The V and J ends lost 0 bases and 2 bases, in that order; junction bases with no gene match: 6. CDR3 DNA sequence: TGTGCCAGCAGCGTAGCTAATAGCGGGAGGTTCACAGATACGCAGTATTTT. This sequence encodes CASSVANSGRFTDTQYF.

This clone was counted a single time. The chain uses TRBV11-2 and TRBJ2-1; TRBD2 matches at 9 bases. Germline V gene sequence: CDR1 SGHAT, CDR2 FQNNGV. This CDR3 is built from 16 residues. Germline trimming cut 3 bases from V and 6 bases from J; bases unmatched to any gene: 9. DNA for the CDR3: TGTGCCAGCAGCTTTACTGCGGGAGGGCCGGGCAATGAGCAGTTCTTC. Translation gives CASSFTAGGPGNEQFF. The whole variable domain, filled in from reference TRBV11-2 and TRBJ2-1, reads EAGVAQSPRYKIIEKRQSVAFWCNPISGHATLYWYQQILGQGPKLLIQFQNNGVVDDSQLPKDRFSAERLKGVDSTLKIQPAKLEDSAVYLCASSFTAGGPGNEQFFGPGTRLTVL.

The V gene is TRBV28, the J gene TRBJ1-1; the D is unclear. The CDR3 has 16 residues. V was pared by 1 base and J by 2 bases, with 14 bases between. Per the germline V gene, CDR1 is MDHEN and CDR2 is SYDVKM. This CDR3 is CASSLSVRELNTEAFF. In DNA, the CDR3 is TGTGCCAGCAGTTTATCGGTTCGGGAACTCAACACTGAAGCTTTCTTT.

The genes are TRBV6-1 and TRBJ2-7; D might be TRBD2 (6 bases). Germline V lookup: CDR1 MNHNS, CDR2 SASEGT. The V end was cut by 3 bases, the J end by 3 bases, with 12 bases between. This CDR3 is built from 14 residues. This chain's CDR3 is CASSEIAVGYEQYF. For the CDR3, the DNA is TGTGCCAGCAGTGAGATAGCGGTCGGCTACGAGCAGTACTTC.

This chain uses TRBV5-4 with TRBJ2-3; weak D call: TRBD2 (5 bases). The length of the CDR3 is 15 residues. The germline V gene has CDR1 SGHNT and CDR2 YYREEE (reference sequence). V dropped 6 bases and J dropped 4 bases, with 18 bases sitting between them. CDR3 coding DNA: TGTGCCAGCACCCCACCGGGGTCGTACCCAGATACGCAGTATTTT. This encodes CASTPPGSYPDTQYF.

The chain combines TRBV28 with TRBJ1-1, with D unresolved. CDR3 size: 12 residues. V was shortened by 2 bases and J by 5 bases, with 6 bases between the two germline ends. From germline, CDR1 is MDHEN and CDR2 SYDVKM. The CDR3 sequence is CASSLAGTEAFF. The CDR3 DNA reads TGTGCCAGCAGTTTAGCGGGGACTGAAGCTTTCTTT.

This clone was counted a few times. This chain connects TRBV6-4 to TRBJ2-1; 8 bases map to TRBD2. Germline CDR1 is MRHNA and CDR2 is SNTAGT. Trimming at V came to 3 bases and at J to 6 bases, leaving 4 bases not matched to a gene. This CDR3 is built from 14 residues. CDR3 DNA: TGTGCCAGCAGTGAGGCGGGAGGAAGCAATGAGCAGTTCTTC. It specifies CASSEAGGSNEQFF.

About this clone: This specimen includes other DNA sequences encoding the same CDR3. The chain couples TRBV27 to TRBJ2-1; 9 bases are a match to TRBD1. The CDR3 has 15 amino acids. Germline values: CDR1 MNHEY, CDR2 SMNVEV (reference sequence). V was clipped by 5 bases and J by 4 bases; unmatched bases: 6. CDR3 in amino acids: CASSASGTGYNEQFF. CDR3 bases: TGTGCCAGCAGTGCTTCCGGGACAGGGTACAATGAGCAGTTCTTC.

In its sample, this clone was seen once. The CDR3 coding sequence is TGTGCCAGTAGTATAGACCCTGGGACAGGAAGCAATCAGCCCCAGCATTTT. It is translated as CASSIDPGTGSNQPQHF. This chain connects TRBV19 to TRBJ1-5; 8 nucleotides align to TRBD1. V dropped 0 bases and J dropped 1; count of bases not matched to a gene: 5. Germline-derived CDR1 and CDR2 are LNHDA and SQIVND (reference sequence). The CDR3 totals 17 residues.

Relative to its sample, this clone is large. V usage is TRBV13 and J usage is TRBJ2-3, with D possibly matching TRBD2 (5 bases). Trimming removed 3 bases from V and 0 bases from J, with 10 bases in between. Looked up from germline, CDR1 is PRHDT and CDR2 is FYEKMQ (reference sequence). This CDR3 spans 15 amino acids. Here the CDR3 reads CASSLAWESTDTQYF. CDR3 nucleotides: TGTGCCAGCAGCTTGGCGTGGGAGAGCACAGATACGCAGTATTTT.

The sample holds one count of this clone. The chain has TRBV6-5 and TRBJ1-3; tentatively, D is TRBD1 (6 bases). CDR3 length: 15 amino acids. Trimming cost V 0 bases and J 0 bases, with 6 bases left between them. CDR1 and CDR2 from the germline V gene are MNHEY and SVGAGI. The CDR3 reads CASSYSGASGNTIYF. The CDR3 bases are TGTGCCAGCAGTTACTCGGGGGCCTCTGGAAACACCATATATTTT.

This clone was detected once. The chain couples TRBV4-2 to TRBJ2-3, with D maybe TRBD2 (6 bases). Germline V lookup: CDR1 LGHNA, CDR2 YNFKEQ. V lost 0 bases to trimming and J lost 1 base, with 11 bases between them. The CDR3 has 16 amino acids. The CDR3: CASSQDQASGTDTQYF. The DNA of the CDR3 is TGTGCCAGCAGCCAAGATCAGGCTAGCGGCACAGATACGCAGTATTTT.

The chain employs TRBV28 and TRBJ1-2, with TRBD1 as a possible D gene (5 bases). CDR3 size: 14 residues. In germline, CDR1 is MDHEN, CDR2 SYDVKM. Trimming removed 3 bases from V and 4 bases from J, with 12 bases in between. The DNA for the CDR3 is TGTGCCAGCAGTTTCAAGGGGCGCTTCTATGGCTACACCTTC. This codes for CASSFKGRFYGYTF.

This clone was detected only once. This chain connects TRBV27 to TRBJ2-5; TRBD2 aligns across 12 bases. V trimming: 4 bases; J trimming: 5 bases; junction bases outside the gene matches: 8. The germline V gene encodes CDR1 MNHEY and CDR2 SMNVEV (reference sequence). The CDR3 is 16 residues long. DNA of the CDR3: TGTGCCAGCAGTTCTCGACTAGCGGGAGCCCGGGAGACCCAGTACTTC. Protein: CASSSRLAGARETQYF.

This chain connects TRBV6-5 to TRBJ2-7, with 10 bases identical to TRBD1. The CDR3 has 14 residues. Germline values: CDR1 MNHEY, CDR2 SVGAGI. Trimming at V came to 7 bases and at J to 0 bases, leaving 3 bases not matched to a gene. The CDR3 loop reads CASTGQGVSYEQYF. In DNA form, the CDR3 reads TGTGCCAGCACTGGACAGGGGGTCTCCTACGAGCAGTACTTC.

This clone was seen only once. The V call is TRBV28, the J call TRBJ2-2; D is perhaps TRBD1 or TRBD2 (5 bases each). Trimming took off 7 bases at V and 2 bases at J, with 11 bases between the two ends. The CDR3 contains 14 residues. Germline lookup yields CDR1 MDHEN and CDR2 SYDVKM. The CDR3 spells CASILGTNTGELFF. The CDR3 nucleotides are TGTGCCAGCATCCTCGGGACCAACACCGGGGAGCTGTTTTTT. The complete variable domain, with remaining parts taken from reference TRBV28 and TRBJ2-2, reads DVKVTQSSRYLVKRTGEKVFLECVQDMDHENMFWYRQDPGLGLRLIYFSYDVKMKEKGDIPEGYSVSREKKERFSLILESASTNQTSMYLCASILGTNTGELFFGEGSRLTVL.

The CDR3 loop is CASSVAANTGELFF. CDR3 sequence (DNA): TGTGCCAGCAGCGTAGCGGCGAACACCGGGGAGCTGTTTTTT. The chain combines TRBV9 with TRBJ2-2, with D uncertain. This CDR3 region has 14 residues. Per the germline V gene, CDR1 is SGDLS and CDR2 is YYNGEE. The V end was cut by 0 bases, the J end by 0 bases, with 3 bases between.

The chain uses TRBV10-2 and TRBJ1-1; D is unclear. The V gene's germline CDR1 is WSHSY and CDR2 SAAADI. This CDR3 is built from 12 residues. V was pared by 7 bases and J by 5 bases, with 11 bases between. As DNA, the CDR3 is TGCGCCAGCAAGGAGGGATATACTGAAGCTTTCTTT. Encoded protein: CASKEGYTEAFF.

This chain connects TRBV28 to TRBJ2-2; TRBD1 might be the D (6 bases). The V end was cut by 7 bases, the J end by 3 bases, with 15 bases between. The CDR3 contains 15 residues. Germline values: CDR1 MDHEN, CDR2 SYDVKM. The CDR3 sequence: CASTVTGLDTGELFF. In DNA form, the CDR3 reads TGTGCCAGCACCGTCACAGGGTTGGACACCGGGGAGCTGTTTTTT. The whole variable domain, remainder taken from reference TRBV28 and TRBJ2-2, is DVKVTQSSRYLVKRTGEKVFLECVQDMDHENMFWYRQDPGLGLRLIYFSYDVKMKEKGDIPEGYSVSREKKERFSLILESASTNQTSMYLCASTVTGLDTGELFFGEGSRLTVL.

This chain uses TRBV7-8 with TRBJ1-4, with D tentatively TRBD1 (5 bases). The V end lost 2 bases, the J end lost 6 bases, and 10 bases lay between the germline ends. The CDR3 has 14 amino acids. Germline CDR1 reads SGHVS; CDR2 reads FQNEAQ. The DNA for the CDR3 is TGTGCCAGCAGCTTATACAGGAGGGATGAAAAACTGTTTTTT. Residues: CASSLYRRDEKLFF.

The V call is TRBV19, the J call TRBJ2-1; D is ambiguous. Germline CDR1 is LNHDA and CDR2 is SQIVND (reference sequence). The ends were cut back, 6 bases at V and 6 bases at J, with 12 bases in the middle. This CDR3 comprises 13 residues. The CDR3 sequence is CASRVATRNEQFF. DNA for the CDR3: TGTGCCAGTAGGGTGGCGACCCGCAATGAGCAGTTCTTC.

V and J are TRBV7-9 and TRBJ2-5, with 9 bases identical to TRBD2. This CDR3 is 16 amino acids long. Germline CDR1 reads SEHNR; CDR2 reads FQNEAQ (reference sequence). V lost 5 bases to trimming and J lost 4 bases; unmatched junction nucleotides: 11. For the CDR3, the DNA is TGTGCCAGCAGCCCGAAGGTAGCGGGAGTTGTAGAGACCCAGTACTTC. As protein: CASSPKVAGVVETQYF.